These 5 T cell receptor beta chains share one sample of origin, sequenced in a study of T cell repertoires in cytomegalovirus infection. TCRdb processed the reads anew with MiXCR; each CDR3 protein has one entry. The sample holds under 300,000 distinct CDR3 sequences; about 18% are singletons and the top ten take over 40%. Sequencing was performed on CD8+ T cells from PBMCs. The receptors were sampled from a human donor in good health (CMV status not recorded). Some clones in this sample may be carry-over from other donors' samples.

CDR3 sequence: CSVETGYGYTF. The CDR3 DNA follows: TGCAGCGTTGAAACAGGTTATGGCTACACCTTC. The J gene is TRBJ1-2, the V gene TRBV29-1; TRBD1 might be the D (5 bases). The V end lost 2 bases, the J end lost 5 bases, and 6 bases lay between the germline ends. The CDR3 covers 11 residues. Germline V gene sequence: CDR1 SQVTM, CDR2 ANQGSEA.

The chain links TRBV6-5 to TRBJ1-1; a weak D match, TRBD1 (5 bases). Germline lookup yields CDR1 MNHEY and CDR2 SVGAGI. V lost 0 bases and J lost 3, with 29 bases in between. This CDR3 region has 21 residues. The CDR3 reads CASSYSRKWGPGLNKDTEAFF. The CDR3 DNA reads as TGTGCCAGCAGTTACTCCCGCAAATGGGGCCCGGGTTTAAATAAGGACACTGAAGCTTTCTTT.

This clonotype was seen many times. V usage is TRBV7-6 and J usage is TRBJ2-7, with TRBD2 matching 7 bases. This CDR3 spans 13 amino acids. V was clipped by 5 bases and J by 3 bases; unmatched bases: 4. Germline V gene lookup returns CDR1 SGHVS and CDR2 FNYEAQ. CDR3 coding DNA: TGTGCCAGCAGCCGGGGGGAGGGCTACGAGCAGTACTTC. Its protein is CASSRGEGYEQYF.

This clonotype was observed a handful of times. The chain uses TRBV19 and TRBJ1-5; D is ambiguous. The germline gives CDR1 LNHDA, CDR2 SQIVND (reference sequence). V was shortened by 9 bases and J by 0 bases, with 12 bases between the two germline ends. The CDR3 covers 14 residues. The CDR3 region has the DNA TGTGCCAGCACTGCCGAAAGTAGCAATCAGCCCCAGCATTTT. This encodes CASTAESSNQPQHF.

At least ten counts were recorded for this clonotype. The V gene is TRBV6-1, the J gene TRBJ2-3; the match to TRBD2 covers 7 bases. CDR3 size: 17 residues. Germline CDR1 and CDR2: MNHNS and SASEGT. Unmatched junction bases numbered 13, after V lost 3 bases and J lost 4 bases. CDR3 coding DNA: TGTGCCAGCAGTGAGTTGTCGGGGGGTTCTTTTCCAGATACGCAGTATTTT. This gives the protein CASSELSGGSFPDTQYF.